The 18 T cell receptor beta chains below come from one sample, sequenced in a study of T-cell memory formation after mild COVID-19. A single record per CDR3 protein comes from TCRdb applying MiXCR to the 5' RACE reads. This table has about 560,000 distinct CDR3 sequences, 15% to 20% appearing once. The source material was PBMCs or a T cell subset sorted from them (not recorded which). The receptors shown here come from an adult woman who had mild COVID-19 (a few samples of this study predate the infection). Cell type and time point are not known.

This clonotype came up a few times. The chain has TRBV3-1 and TRBJ2-7, with D hard to call. V was trimmed by 4 bases and J by 0 bases, leaving 10 bases between them. This CDR3 is built from 14 residues. In germline, CDR1 is LGHDT, CDR2 YNNKEL (reference sequence). CDR3 protein: CASSPLAGSYEQYF. In DNA form, the CDR3 reads TGTGCCAGCAGCCCTCTGGCAGGCTCCTACGAGCAGTACTTC.

The genes are TRBV20-1 and TRBJ1-1; D possibly corresponds to TRBD1 (5 bases). The CDR3 totals 13 residues. Trimming stripped 4 bases from V and 1 base from J, with 10 bases between. CDR1 is DFQATT and CDR2 is SNEGSKA in the germline V gene (reference sequence). The CDR3 coding sequence is TGCAGTGCTACTCTGACAGCGAACACTGAAGCTTTCTTT. Translated: CSATLTANTEAFF.

The chain employs TRBV29-1 and TRBJ2-3; TRBD1 matches at 8 bases. Germline CDR1 reads SQVTM; CDR2 reads ANQGSEA. There are 13 residues in the CDR3. The V segment lost 8 bases and the J segment 2 bases; nucleotides outside the gene matches: 6. This CDR3 is CSTRTGFTDTQYF. The CDR3 DNA reads TGCAGCACCCGGACAGGGTTCACAGATACGCAGTATTTT.

The table lists this clonotype with a few counts. The chain is built from TRBV20-1 and TRBJ2-5; D is ambiguous. CDR1 DFQATT and CDR2 SNEGSKA come from the germline V gene (reference sequence). Trimming took 6 bases from V and 5 from J, leaving 22 bases between them. This CDR3 comprises 15 residues. The CDR3: CSAFDFPLEAETQYF. Here the CDR3 DNA reads TGCAGTGCCTTCGACTTTCCCCTCGAGGCGGAGACCCAGTACTTC.

This chain uses TRBV5-1 with TRBJ2-6; 9 positions match TRBD1. V lost 9 bases, J lost 4 bases, and 8 bases stayed unmatched. The germline V gene has CDR1 SGHRS and CDR2 YFSETQ. This CDR3 is 15 amino acids long. The CDR3 DNA is TGCGCCACGAGGACAGGGGCATCCGGGGCCAACGTCCTGACTTTC. Protein product: CATRTGASGANVLTF.

V is TRBV4-1 and J is TRBJ1-1; a weak D match, TRBD1 (5 bases). From germline, CDR1 is MGHRA and CDR2 YSYEKL. V was clipped by 0 bases and J by 7 bases, with 15 bases between them. The CDR3 length is 15 residues. This CDR3 is CASSQDVPGAGEAFF. The CDR3 DNA reads as TGCGCCAGCAGCCAAGATGTTCCCGGGGCTGGTGAAGCTTTCTTT.

This clonotype was detected a few times. V usage is TRBV12-3 or TRBV12-4 and J usage is TRBJ1-5; 8 bases agree with TRBD1. The trim removed 7 bases at V and 6 bases at J, leaving 8 bases unmatched. The CDR3 sequence is 14 residues long. The CDR3 nucleotides read TGTGCCAGCACCATAGACAGGGGTGTTCAGCCCCAGCATTTT. This sequence encodes CASTIDRGVQPQHF.

This clonotype was seen only a few times. The chain recombines TRBV12-3 or TRBV12-4 with TRBJ1-4; 9 bases fit TRBD1. V shed 5 bases and J 7 bases; nucleotides not matched to a gene: 5. The CDR3 has 14 amino acids. CDR3 loop: CASSRDRDLEKLFF. In nucleotides, the CDR3 is TGTGCCAGCAGTAGGGACAGGGACCTTGAAAAACTGTTTTTT.

At least ten counts were recorded for this clonotype. The V call is TRBV5-1, the J call TRBJ1-2, with D unresolved. Trimming cost V 4 bases and J 2 bases, with 9 bases left between them. In germline, CDR1 is SGHRS, CDR2 YFSETQ. CDR3 length equals 13 residues. The CDR3 nucleotides read TGCGCCAGCAGCCCCCGCGAGAACTATGGCTACACCTTC. Translation gives CASSPRENYGYTF. Looking up the rest from reference TRBV5-1 and TRBJ1-2 gives the full variable domain: KAGVTQTPRYLIKTRGQQVTLSCSPISGHRSVSWYQQTPGQGLQFLFEYFSETQRNKGNFPGRFSGRQFSNSRSEMNVSTLELGDSALYLCASSPRENYGYTFGSGTRLTVV.

There are a few counts of this clonotype. V and J are TRBV7-9 and TRBJ1-1, with D possibly matching TRBD1 (5 bases). Germline V CDR1 and CDR2: SEHNR, FQNEAQ (reference sequence). The V end was cut by 5 bases, the J end by 7 bases, with 20 bases between. This CDR3 spans 15 amino acids. CDR3 DNA: TGTGCCAGCAGCCGCACGCCTTGGGGGGTTGATGAAGCTTTCTTT. It yields the protein CASSRTPWGVDEAFF.

V and J are TRBV18 and TRBJ1-1, with D perhaps matching TRBD1 (5 bases). Trimming pared 3 bases from V and 4 bases from J, leaving 12 bases between. The CDR3 is 14 residues long. Germline assignment: CDR1 KGHSH and CDR2 LQKENI. CDR3 DNA sequence: TGTGCCAGCTCACCCAGGGTGGGAAGCACTGAAGCTTTCTTT. It specifies CASSPRVGSTEAFF.

This clonotype was detected a few times. V usage is TRBV12-3 or TRBV12-4 and J usage is TRBJ2-2; no definite D call. CDR3 length: 12 amino acids. V was pared by 6 bases and J by 5 bases, with 7 bases between. The CDR3 DNA follows: TGTGCCAGCAGAAGTCCAACCGGGGAGCTGTTTTTT. It yields the protein CASRSPTGELFF.

This clonotype has just a few counts. V usage is TRBV3-1 and J usage is TRBJ2-1, with TRBD2 matching 8 bases. The germline V gene encodes CDR1 LGHDT and CDR2 YNNKEL (reference sequence). This CDR3 comprises 15 residues. V shed 0 bases and J 6 bases; nucleotides not matched to a gene: 4. The CDR3 here is CASSQDPGGANEQFF. The CDR3 bases are TGTGCCAGCAGCCAAGATCCCGGGGGGGCCAATGAGCAGTTCTTC.

This clonotype was detected only a few times. This chain uses TRBV4-3 with TRBJ2-1; D remains unclear. Trimming took 3 bases from V and 9 from J, leaving 9 bases between them. Germline V gene data show CDR1 as LGHNA and CDR2 as YSLEER. The CDR3 loop spans 12 amino acids. The CDR3: CASSQIKGEQFF. The DNA for the CDR3 is TGCGCCAGCAGCCAGATAAAGGGTGAGCAGTTCTTC.

This chain links TRBV24-1 with TRBJ2-3, with 9 bases fitting TRBD1. In germline, CDR1 is KGHDR, CDR2 SFDVKD. This CDR3 has 16 amino acids. V shed 4 bases and J 3 bases; nucleotides not matched to a gene: 7. The CDR3 loop is CATSETGTGTTDTQYF. For the CDR3, the DNA is TGTGCCACCAGTGAGACCGGGACAGGGACTACAGATACGCAGTATTTT.

This chain uses TRBV12-3 or TRBV12-4 with TRBJ2-2, with D possibly matching TRBD1 (6 bases). The CDR3 contains 13 residues. The germline V and J ends were trimmed by 6 bases and 7 bases, with 12 bases remaining between them. The chain's CDR3 is CASRPQGIGELFF. Here the CDR3 DNA reads TGTGCCAGCAGACCTCAGGGGATCGGGGAGCTGTTTTTT.

The rearrangement links TRBV6-6 to TRBJ2-3, with 11 bases matching TRBD1. CDR3 length: 16 amino acids. V lost 6 bases, J lost 5 bases, and 10 bases stayed unmatched. From germline, CDR1 is MNHNY and CDR2 SVGAGI (reference sequence). CDR3 amino acids: CASRPTGTGGRDTQYF. The CDR3 bases are TGTGCCAGCAGACCCACCGGGACAGGGGGGCGAGATACGCAGTATTTT.

A few counts support this clonotype. CDR3 loop: CASSYPGGVDYGYTF. For the CDR3, the DNA is TGTGCCAGCAGTTACCCCGGGGGGGTAGACTATGGCTACACCTTC. The chain recombines TRBV6-6 with TRBJ1-2; D is possibly TRBD1 (5 bases). CDR1 and CDR2 (germline): MNHNY, SVGAGI (reference sequence). The CDR3 is made up of 15 amino acids. V was trimmed by 2 bases and J by 3 bases, leaving 13 bases between them.